The sequence of this T cell receptor beta chain was determined in a study of blood T cell repertoires in COVID-19. As for the study in general: COVID-19 samples collected from the United States, Italy and Spain covered acute and convalescent phases. Sources were T cells, B-cell-depleted T cells, or PBMCs; the material itself was cDNA or gDNA.

Per the original data handling: Estimation of nucleated cell counts was performed using reference gene primer amplification. Assay used: immunoSEQ multiplex PCR; TCRdb lists only in-frame clones, some missing. The DNA was the basis for D and trimming; V, J and clone size are from that table. Here the sample spans approximately 72,000 clones, approximately 85% being singletons. This clone was detected once. The source of this sequence is a woman older than 75 with active or convalescent COVID-19. The sample taken for sequencing was peripheral blood.

CDR3 loop: CASSPPGGAREQYF. The CDR3, as DNA: TGTGCCAGCTCACCACCGGGGGGGGCTCGCGAGCAGTACTTC. J is TRBJ2-7 and V is TRBV18; D possibly corresponds to TRBD2 (7 bases). CDR1 is KGHSH, CDR2 LQKENI, per germline. Trimming left V 0 bases short and J 6 bases short, with 12 bases between. The CDR3 spans 14 residues.